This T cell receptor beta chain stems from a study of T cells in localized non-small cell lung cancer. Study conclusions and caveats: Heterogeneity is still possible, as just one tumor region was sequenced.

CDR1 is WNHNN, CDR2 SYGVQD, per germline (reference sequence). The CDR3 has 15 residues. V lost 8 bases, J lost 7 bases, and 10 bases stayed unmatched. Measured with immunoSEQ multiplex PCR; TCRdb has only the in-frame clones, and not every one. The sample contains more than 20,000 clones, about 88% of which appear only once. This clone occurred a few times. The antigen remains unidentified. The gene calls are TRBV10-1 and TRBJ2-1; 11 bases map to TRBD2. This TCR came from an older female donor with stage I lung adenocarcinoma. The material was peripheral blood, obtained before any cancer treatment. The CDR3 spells CASSKVASGRNEQFF. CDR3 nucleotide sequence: TGCGCCAGCTCAAAGGTGGCTAGCGGGAGGAATGAGCAGTTCTTC.